The subject of this entry is one T cell receptor beta chain. The CDR3 extends over 15 amino acids. The V and J ends lost 11 bases and 0 bases respectively, with 16 bases between them. Looked up from germline, CDR1 is MNHEY and CDR2 is SMNVEV (reference sequence). Only in-frame clones appear in the TCRdb table, and some are missing; sequencing was by immunoSEQ multiplex PCR. The sample consists of over 300,000 clones, over 75% of them appearing once. These data originate in a study of blood T cell repertoires in COVID-19. The sequencing sample was made of peripheral blood. This TCR came from a human donor in a cohort sampled during active COVID-19. This chain links TRBV27 with TRBJ1-4; tentatively, D is TRBD1 (5 bases). CDR3: CASGATPTTNEKLFF. The CDR3 region has the DNA TGTGCCTCTGGGGCGACCCCTACAACTAATGAAAAACTGTTTTTT.